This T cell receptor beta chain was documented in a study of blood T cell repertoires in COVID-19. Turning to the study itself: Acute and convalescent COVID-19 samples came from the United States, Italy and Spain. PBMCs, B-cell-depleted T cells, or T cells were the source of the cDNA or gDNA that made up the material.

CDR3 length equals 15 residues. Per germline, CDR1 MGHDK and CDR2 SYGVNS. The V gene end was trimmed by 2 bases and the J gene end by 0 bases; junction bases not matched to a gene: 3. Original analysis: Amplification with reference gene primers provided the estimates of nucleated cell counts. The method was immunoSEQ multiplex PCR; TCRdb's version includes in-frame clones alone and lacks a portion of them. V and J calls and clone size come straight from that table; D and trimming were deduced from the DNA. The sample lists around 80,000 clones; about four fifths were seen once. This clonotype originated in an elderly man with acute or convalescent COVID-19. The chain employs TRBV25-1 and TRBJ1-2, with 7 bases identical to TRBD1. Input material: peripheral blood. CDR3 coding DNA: TGTGCCAGCAGTGAACTCAGGGGGACTAACTATGGCTACACCTTC. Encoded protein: CASSELRGTNYGYTF.